These 9 T cell receptor beta chains came from one sample sequenced in a study of human T cells and chemical hapten exposure. From the RACE reads, TCRdb called clonotypes with MiXCR, one entry per CDR3 protein. The sample includes approximately 100,000 distinct CDR3 sequences, around 10% of them seen just once. This sample's time point: pre-sensitization, week 0. Treatment meaning: therapeutic diphenylcyclopropenone sensitization with weekly scalp DPC. The source was whole blood, collected in connection with sensitization to the hapten diphenylcyclopropenone (DPC). These TCRs come from a woman aged 45-60 years with alopecia areata. Some clones in this sample may be carry-over from other donors' samples.

This clonotype was observed at least ten times. V is TRBV12-3 or TRBV12-4 and J is TRBJ2-7, with 9 nucleotides matching TRBD1. The CDR3 covers 14 residues. Trimming at V came to 6 bases and at J to 1 base, leaving 4 bases not matched to a gene. The CDR3 here is CASRQGARSYEQYF. The CDR3 DNA reads TGTGCCAGCAGACAGGGGGCAAGATCCTACGAGCAGTACTTC.

This clonotype was detected many times. The genes are TRBV29-1 and TRBJ2-1, with 11 bases aligning to TRBD1. The CDR3 length is 14 residues. After removal of 6 bases from V and 3 bases from J, the junction contained 4 bases not matched to a gene. CDR1 SQVTM and CDR2 ANQGSEA come from the germline V gene. CDR3 coding DNA: TGCAGCGTGAGGGGGACAGGGGGCTACAATGAGCAGTTCTTC. Amino acids: CSVRGTGGYNEQFF.

This chain connects TRBV11-2 to TRBJ2-7; 8 nucleotides match TRBD1. This CDR3 comprises 14 residues. Germline values: CDR1 SGHAT, CDR2 FQNNGV. V shed 3 bases, J shed 2 bases, and the junction held 3 bases outside the gene matches. Here the CDR3 reads CASSFSRGPYEQYF. The CDR3 bases are TGTGCCAGCAGCTTTTCCAGGGGGCCCTACGAGCAGTACTTC.

This clonotype showed up just a few times. V usage is TRBV7-9 and J usage is TRBJ1-6, with D perhaps matching TRBD1 (6 bases). The V and J ends lost 5 bases and 7 bases respectively, with 15 bases between them. This CDR3 contains 15 residues. Looked up from germline, CDR1 is SEHNR and CDR2 is FQNEAQ (reference sequence). CDR3 DNA: TGTGCCAGCAGCCCAGAGACAGGCTCGAATTCACCCCTCCACTTT. Residues: CASSPETGSNSPLHF. Supplemented by reference TRBV7-9 and TRBJ1-6, the full variable domain reads DTGVSQNPRHKITKRGQNVTFRCDPISEHNRLYWYRQTLGQGPEFLTYFQNEAQLEKSRLLSDRFSAERPKGSFSTLEIQRTEQGDSAMYLCASSPETGSNSPLHFGNGTRLTVT.

The V and J genes are TRBV28 and TRBJ1-5; D ambiguous. CDR3 length: 15 amino acids. CDR1 and CDR2 from the germline V gene are MDHEN and SYDVKM. V lost 6 bases and J 1 base, leaving 13 bases between the germline ends. CDR3 loop: CASSTHGASNQPQHF. The CDR3 nucleotides read TGTGCCAGCAGCACCCACGGAGCAAGCAATCAGCCCCAGCATTTT.

This clonotype was picked up a small number of times. This chain joins TRBV28 and TRBJ2-5, with no clear D. Germline CDR1 reads MDHEN; CDR2 reads SYDVKM. The CDR3 consists of 12 residues. Trimming left V 2 bases short and J 4 bases short, with 5 bases between. The CDR3 loop is CASSLDTETQYF. CDR3 DNA: TGTGCCAGCAGTTTAGACACAGAGACCCAGTACTTC.

This chain connects TRBV5-1 to TRBJ2-1; D tentatively fits TRBD1 or TRBD2 (5 bases each). V lost 4 bases and J 5 bases, leaving 10 bases between the germline ends. The CDR3 runs 13 residues. Germline CDR1 SGHRS, CDR2 YFSETQ. CDR3 loop: CASSIRDHNEQFF. In nucleotides, the CDR3 is TGCGCCAGCAGCATCCGGGACCACAATGAGCAGTTCTTC.

The V call is TRBV6-6, the J call TRBJ2-7; D is perhaps TRBD1 (5 bases). This CDR3 region has 12 residues. Germline CDR1 and CDR2: MNHNY and SVGAGI (reference sequence). V lost 4 bases and J 6 bases, leaving 10 bases between the germline ends. The CDR3 DNA reads TGTGCCAGCAGTTTCCAGGGTACCGAGCAGTACTTC. Protein: CASSFQGTEQYF.

This clonotype was seen many times. This rearrangement joins TRBV28 to TRBJ1-2; D remains unclear. Germline CDR1 MDHEN, CDR2 SYDVKM. The CDR3 is 14 residues long. Trimming pared 4 bases from V and 4 bases from J, leaving 13 bases between. CDR3 residues: CASSSELRGYGYTF. DNA of the CDR3: TGTGCCAGCAGTTCTGAACTCCGGGGCTATGGCTACACCTTC.